What follows are 16 T cell receptor beta chains derived from one specimen sequenced in a study of shared clonotypes between healthy human individuals. Here immunoSEQ multiplex PCR was the method, and the copy in TCRdb shows in-frame clones only, minus some. The sample comprises 800,000 to 950,000 clones, about 96% of which are singletons, and less than 0.25% rests with the top ten. CD45RO-negative, CCR7-positively selected cells formed the naive CD8 fraction, excluding terminally differentiated effector memory CD45RA+ cells. The sequenced sample was naive CD8+ T cells sorted from blood. These receptors all stem from a man in his thirties or forties in good health.

The rearrangement joins TRBV2 to TRBJ2-2; D possibly corresponds to TRBD1 (7 bases). V was pared by 8 bases and J by 2 bases, with 15 bases between. The germline V gene encodes CDR1 SNHLY and CDR2 FYNNEI. The CDR3 totals 15 residues. CDR3 region: CASPRGTENTGELFF. The DNA for the CDR3 is TGTGCCAGCCCTCGCGGGACAGAAAACACCGGGGAGCTGTTTTTT.

About this clone itself: The junction departs from germline at one end; a sequencing error may be responsible. This rearrangement joins TRBV4-1 to TRBJ2-1; D is uncertain. Germline-derived CDR1 and CDR2 are MGHRA and YSYEKL. This CDR3 has 15 amino acids. CDR3: CASSQNTESFNEQFF. The CDR3 DNA sequence: TGCGCCAGCAGCCAGAATACAGAGTCCTTCAATGAGCAGTTCTTC.

The chain couples TRBV10-1 to TRBJ2-7; D possibly corresponds to TRBD1 (6 bases). Germline V gene sequence: CDR1 WNHNN, CDR2 SYGVQD (reference sequence). Trimming pared 0 bases from V and 5 bases from J, leaving 11 bases between. This CDR3 is 14 amino acids long. For the CDR3, the DNA is TGCGCCAGCAGTGAGTCGACAGGTCTCGACGAGCAGTACTTC. Translation: CASSESTGLDEQYF.

This clone was picked up one time. This chain uses TRBV18 with TRBJ2-1, with 8 bases identical to TRBD2. Germline CDR1 reads KGHSH; CDR2 reads LQKENI. The CDR3 extends over 15 amino acids. V lost 3 bases, J lost 2 bases, and 3 bases stayed unmatched. CDR3 in amino acids: CASSPTGGPYNEQFF. As DNA, the CDR3 is TGTGCCAGCTCACCCACGGGAGGGCCCTACAATGAGCAGTTCTTC.

The DNA for the CDR3 is TGTGCCAGCAGTTCGACTAGAAATCACTCCGGGGCATACGAGCAGTACTTC. Encoded protein: CASSSTRNHSGAYEQYF. The V call is TRBV28, the J call TRBJ2-7, with D tentatively TRBD2 (6 bases). Germline-derived CDR1 and CDR2 are MDHEN and SYDVKM. The CDR3 length is 17 residues. V gave up 4 bases and J gave up 4 bases, with 23 bases separating them.

This rearrangement joins TRBV13 to TRBJ2-1, with a weak D call TRBD1 (5 bases). CDR3 length: 18 residues. The V and J ends lost 0 bases and 8 bases respectively, with 23 bases between them. CDR1 is PRHDT, CDR2 FYEKMQ, per germline (reference sequence). The CDR3 nucleotides read TGTGCCAGCAGCTTAGGCCTGGGCCAGGAGTGGGGCACGGATGAGCAGTTCTTC. It translates to CASSLGLGQEWGTDEQFF.

This chain joins TRBV11-2 and TRBJ2-5; 9 bases agree with TRBD1. CDR1 and CDR2 from the germline V gene are SGHAT and FQNNGV. This CDR3 is 15 amino acids long. J was trimmed by 10 bases and V by 1 base; bases with no gene match: 10. The CDR3 protein is CASSLGGTGKGSQYF. CDR3 DNA sequence: TGTGCCAGCAGCTTAGGCGGGACAGGGAAGGGGAGCCAGTACTTC.

Notes on this clone: The sample has other DNA sequences that encode this CDR3 too. The rearrangement joins TRBV7-9 to TRBJ2-7; TRBD1 might be the D (6 bases). V dropped 3 bases and J dropped 2 bases, with 8 bases sitting between them. The germline V gene encodes CDR1 SEHNR and CDR2 FQNEAQ (reference sequence). The CDR3 is 13 residues long. CDR3 sequence (DNA): TGTGCCAGCAGCTTCAGGGGTGCCTACGAGCAGTACTTC. Its protein product is CASSFRGAYEQYF. Using reference TRBV7-9 and TRBJ2-7 for the parts outside the CDR3, the full variable domain is DTGVSQNPRHKITKRGQNVTFRCDPISEHNRLYWYRQTLGQGPEFLTYFQNEAQLEKSRLLSDRFSAERPKGSFSTLEIQRTEQGDSAMYLCASSFRGAYEQYFGPGTRLTVT.

The chain has TRBV7-9 and TRBJ1-3, with a possible D match to TRBD1 (5 bases). The CDR3 length is 14 residues. The germline V and J ends were trimmed by 3 bases and 3 bases, with 9 bases remaining between them. Looked up from germline, CDR1 is SEHNR and CDR2 is FQNEAQ (reference sequence). The CDR3 reads CASSFDRVGNTIYF. The CDR3 DNA is TGTGCCAGCAGCTTTGACAGAGTTGGAAACACCATATATTTT. The full variable domain, with the rest looked up from reference TRBV7-9 and TRBJ1-3, is DTGVSQNPRHKITKRGQNVTFRCDPISEHNRLYWYRQTLGQGPEFLTYFQNEAQLEKSRLLSDRFSAERPKGSFSTLEIQRTEQGDSAMYLCASSFDRVGNTIYFGEGSWLTVV.

The J gene is TRBJ2-7, the V gene TRBV19; TRBD1 is a possible D gene (6 bases). This CDR3 is 15 amino acids long. Germline V gene sequence: CDR1 LNHDA, CDR2 SQIVND (reference sequence). Trimming stripped 3 bases from V and 7 bases from J, with 19 bases between. The CDR3 sequence is CASSMLGAQLEEQYF. DNA for the CDR3: TGTGCCAGTAGTATGTTGGGGGCGCAGTTGGAAGAGCAGTACTTC.

The V call is TRBV10-1, the J call TRBJ2-1, with TRBD2 matching over 15 bases. The ends lost 3 bases at V and 4 bases at J; junction bases unmatched: 10. The CDR3 loop spans 19 amino acids. Germline V lookup: CDR1 WNHNN, CDR2 SYGVQD (reference sequence). CDR3 residues: CASSDRGLAGGQRYNEQFF. CDR3 coding DNA: TGCGCCAGCAGTGATAGGGGACTAGCGGGAGGACAAAGATACAATGAGCAGTTCTTC.

The rearrangement uses TRBV10-3 and TRBJ2-1, with 11 bases lining up with TRBD2. The CDR3 contains 18 residues. Germline assignment: CDR1 ENHRY and CDR2 SYGVKD. Germline trimming cut 3 bases from V and 0 bases from J; bases unmatched to any gene: 7. The CDR3 loop is CAISDRLAGSRSYNEQFF. The CDR3 coding sequence is TGTGCCATCAGTGATAGACTAGCGGGATCTCGCTCCTACAATGAGCAGTTCTTC.

The CDR3 sequence is CASSARLDSGELFF. The CDR3 DNA sequence: TGTGCCAGCAGTGCCCGACTGGATTCCGGGGAGCTGTTTTTT. V usage is TRBV6-4 and J usage is TRBJ2-2; D gene ambiguous. CDR1 and CDR2 from the germline V gene are MRHNA and SNTAGT. The CDR3 is 14 amino acids. Trimming removed 4 bases at V and 6 bases at J, with 12 bases between.

The genes are TRBV25-1 and TRBJ1-1; D is undetermined. V gave up 8 bases and J gave up 3 bases, with 16 bases separating them. Germline V gives CDR1 MGHDK, CDR2 SYGVNS. CDR3 length: 14 amino acids. CDR3 loop: CASADGKEDTEAFF. CDR3 bases: TGTGCCAGCGCCGACGGTAAGGAGGACACTGAAGCTTTCTTT.

This rearrangement joins TRBV6-1 to TRBJ1-2; D ambiguous. The germline V gene has CDR1 MNHNS and CDR2 SASEGT. The CDR3 has 15 residues. The germline V and J ends were trimmed by 4 bases and 4 bases, with 16 bases remaining between them. The CDR3 sequence: CASSGPGRLPYGYTF. CDR3 in DNA: TGTGCCAGCAGTGGGCCCGGGCGACTACCCTATGGCTACACCTTC.

The chain uses TRBV28 and TRBJ2-3; D is ambiguous. The CDR3 extends over 14 amino acids. The V end lost 5 bases, the J end lost 5 bases, and 14 bases lay between the germline ends. Per germline, CDR1 MDHEN and CDR2 SYDVKM. The CDR3 sequence: CASSPQTFEDTQYF. The CDR3 bases are TGTGCCAGCAGTCCCCAGACGTTCGAAGATACGCAGTATTTT.